This T cell receptor (beta chain) derives from a study of blood T cell repertoires in COVID-19. The CDR3 runs 12 residues. The germline V gene encodes CDR1 ENHRY and CDR2 SYGVKD. V lost 4 bases, J lost 14 bases, and 10 bases stayed unmatched. Note on this clone: Other DNA sequences in this sample translate to the same CDR3.

Assay: immunoSEQ multiplex PCR; the TCRdb copy retains only in-frame clones and omits some. The repertoire holds fewer than 150,000 clones, with roughly 86% as singletons. This TCR was recovered from a woman in her forties or fifties who had recovered from COVID-19. The source material was peripheral blood. V usage is TRBV10-3 and J usage is TRBJ1-2; 7 bases line up with TRBD1. The DNA of the CDR3 is TGTGCCATCAGTGGCCGGGACAGCTCACTAACCTTC. It yields the protein CAISGRDSSLTF.